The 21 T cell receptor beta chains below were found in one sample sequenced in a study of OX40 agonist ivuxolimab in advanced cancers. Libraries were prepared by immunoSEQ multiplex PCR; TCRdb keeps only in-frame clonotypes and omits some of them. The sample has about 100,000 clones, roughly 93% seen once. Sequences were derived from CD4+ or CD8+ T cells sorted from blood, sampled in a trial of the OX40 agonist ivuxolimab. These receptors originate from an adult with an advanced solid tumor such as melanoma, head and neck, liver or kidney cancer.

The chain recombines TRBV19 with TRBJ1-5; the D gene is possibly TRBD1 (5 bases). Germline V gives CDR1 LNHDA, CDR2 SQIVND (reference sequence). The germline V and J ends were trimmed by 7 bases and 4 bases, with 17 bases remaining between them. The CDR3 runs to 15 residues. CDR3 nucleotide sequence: TGTGCCAGTATCGGACCGGGACGGTTGAATCAGCCCCAGCATTTT. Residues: CASIGPGRLNQPQHF.

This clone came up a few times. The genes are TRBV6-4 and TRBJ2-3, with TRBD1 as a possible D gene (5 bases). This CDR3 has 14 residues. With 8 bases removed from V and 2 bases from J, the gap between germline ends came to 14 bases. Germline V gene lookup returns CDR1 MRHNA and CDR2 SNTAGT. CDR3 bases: TGTGCCAGCTCGGAATGGGGCCTCACAGATACGCAGTATTTT. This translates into CASSEWGLTDTQYF.

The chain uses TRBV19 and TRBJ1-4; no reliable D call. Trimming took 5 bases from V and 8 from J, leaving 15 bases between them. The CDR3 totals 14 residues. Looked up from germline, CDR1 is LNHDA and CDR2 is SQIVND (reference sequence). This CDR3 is CASSPGGGFEKLFF. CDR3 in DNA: TGTGCCAGTAGTCCAGGCGGAGGATTCGAAAAACTGTTTTTT.

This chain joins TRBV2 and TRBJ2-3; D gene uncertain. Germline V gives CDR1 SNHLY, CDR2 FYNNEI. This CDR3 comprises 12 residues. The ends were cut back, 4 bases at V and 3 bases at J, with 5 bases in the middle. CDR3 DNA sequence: TGTGCCAGCAGTGTTTGGACAGATACGCAGTATTTT. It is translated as CASSVWTDTQYF.

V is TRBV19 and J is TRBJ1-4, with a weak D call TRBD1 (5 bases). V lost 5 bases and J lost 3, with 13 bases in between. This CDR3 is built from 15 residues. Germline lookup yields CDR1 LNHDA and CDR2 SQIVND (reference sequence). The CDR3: CASSPPRDANEKLFF. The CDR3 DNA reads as TGTGCCAGTAGTCCTCCCCGGGACGCTAATGAAAAACTGTTTTTT. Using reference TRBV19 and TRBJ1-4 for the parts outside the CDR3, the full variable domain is DGGITQSPKYLFRKEGQNVTLSCEQNLNHDAMYWYRQDPGQGLRLIYYSQIVNDFQKGDIAEGYSVSREKKESFPLTVTSAQKNPTAFYLCASSPPRDANEKLFFGSGTQLSVL.

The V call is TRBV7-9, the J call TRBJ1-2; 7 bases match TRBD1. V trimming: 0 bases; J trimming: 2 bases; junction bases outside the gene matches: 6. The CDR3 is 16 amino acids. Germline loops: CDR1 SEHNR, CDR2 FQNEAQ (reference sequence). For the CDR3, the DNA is TGTGCCAGCAGCTTAGCAGGGGGCCAGTCAAACTATGGCTACACCTTC. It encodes CASSLAGGQSNYGYTF. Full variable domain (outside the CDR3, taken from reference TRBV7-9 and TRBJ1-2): DTGVSQNPRHKITKRGQNVTFRCDPISEHNRLYWYRQTLGQGPEFLTYFQNEAQLEKSRLLSDRFSAERPKGSFSTLEIQRTEQGDSAMYLCASSLAGGQSNYGYTFGSGTRLTVV.

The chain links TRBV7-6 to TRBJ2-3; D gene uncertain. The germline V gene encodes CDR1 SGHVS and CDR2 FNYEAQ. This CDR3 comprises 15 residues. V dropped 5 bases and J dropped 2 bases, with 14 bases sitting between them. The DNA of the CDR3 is TGTGCCAGCAGCGCGACCTACTCTTTCACAGATACGCAGTATTTT. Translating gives CASSATYSFTDTQYF.

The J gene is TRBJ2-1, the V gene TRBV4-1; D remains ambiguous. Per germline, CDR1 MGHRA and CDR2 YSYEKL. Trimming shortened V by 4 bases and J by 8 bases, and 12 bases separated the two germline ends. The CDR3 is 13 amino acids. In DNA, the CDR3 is TGCGCCAGCAGCCTAGCCAGACGGGATGAGCAGTTCTTC. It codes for CASSLARRDEQFF.

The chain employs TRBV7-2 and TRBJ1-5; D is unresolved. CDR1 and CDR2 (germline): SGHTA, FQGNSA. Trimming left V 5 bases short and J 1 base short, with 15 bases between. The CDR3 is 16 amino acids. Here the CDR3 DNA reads TGTGCCAGCAGCCCAGCGGGCAGGCCGAGCAATCAGCCCCAGCATTTT. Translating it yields CASSPAGRPSNQPQHF.

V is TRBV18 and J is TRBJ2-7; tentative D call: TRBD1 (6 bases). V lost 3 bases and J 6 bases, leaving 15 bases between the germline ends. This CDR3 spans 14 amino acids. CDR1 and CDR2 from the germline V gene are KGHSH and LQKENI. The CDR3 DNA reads TGTGCCAGCTCACCTTTTGAACAGGGACCCGAGCAGTACTTC. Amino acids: CASSPFEQGPEQYF.

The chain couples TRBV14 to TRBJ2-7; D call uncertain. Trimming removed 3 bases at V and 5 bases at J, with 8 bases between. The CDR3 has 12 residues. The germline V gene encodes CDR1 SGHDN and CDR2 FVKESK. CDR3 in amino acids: CASSQVSHEQYF. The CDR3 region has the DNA TGTGCCAGCAGCCAGGTGTCCCACGAGCAGTACTTC.

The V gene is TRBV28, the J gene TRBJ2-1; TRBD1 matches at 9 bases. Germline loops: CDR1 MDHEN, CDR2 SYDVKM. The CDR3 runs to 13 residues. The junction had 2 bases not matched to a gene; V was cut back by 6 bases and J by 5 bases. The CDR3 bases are TGTGCCAGCAGCAGGACAGGGGACAATGAGCAGTTCTTC. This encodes CASSRTGDNEQFF.

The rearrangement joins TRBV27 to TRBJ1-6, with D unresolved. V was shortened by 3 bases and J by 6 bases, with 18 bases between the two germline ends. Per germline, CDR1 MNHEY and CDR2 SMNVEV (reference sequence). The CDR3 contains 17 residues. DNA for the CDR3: TGTGCCAGCAGTTTTATCGGCACGGGGTCGGGTAATTCACCCCTCCACTTT. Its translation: CASSFIGTGSGNSPLHF.

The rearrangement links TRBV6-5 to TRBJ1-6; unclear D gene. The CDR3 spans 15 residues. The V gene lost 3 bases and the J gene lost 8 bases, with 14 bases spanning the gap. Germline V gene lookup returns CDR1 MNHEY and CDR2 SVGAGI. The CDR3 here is CASSYFHGLDSPLHF. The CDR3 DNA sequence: TGTGCCAGCAGTTATTTCCACGGTTTGGATTCACCCCTCCACTTT.

The CDR3 loop is CASSPLAGISYEQYF. Here the CDR3 DNA reads TGTGCCAGCAGTCCTCTAGCGGGCATCTCCTACGAGCAGTACTTC. This chain connects TRBV14 to TRBJ2-7; TRBD2 matches 8 bases. V was pared by 6 bases and J by 0 bases, with 7 bases of the junction left unmatched. Per the germline V gene, CDR1 is SGHDN and CDR2 is FVKESK. The CDR3 extends over 15 amino acids. Full variable domain (rest looked up from reference TRBV14 and TRBJ2-7): EAGVTQFPSHSVIEKGQTVTLRCDPISGHDNLYWYRRVMGKEIKFLLHFVKESKQDESGMPNNRFLAERTGGTYSTLKVQPAELEDSGVYFCASSPLAGISYEQYFGPGTRLTVT.

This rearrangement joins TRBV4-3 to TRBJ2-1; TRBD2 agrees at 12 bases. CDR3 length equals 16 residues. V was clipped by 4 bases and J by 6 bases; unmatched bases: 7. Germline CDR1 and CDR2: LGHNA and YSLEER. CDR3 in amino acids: CASSRLLAGGSNEQFF. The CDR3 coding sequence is TGCGCCAGCAGCCGCCTACTAGCGGGGGGCTCCAATGAGCAGTTCTTC.

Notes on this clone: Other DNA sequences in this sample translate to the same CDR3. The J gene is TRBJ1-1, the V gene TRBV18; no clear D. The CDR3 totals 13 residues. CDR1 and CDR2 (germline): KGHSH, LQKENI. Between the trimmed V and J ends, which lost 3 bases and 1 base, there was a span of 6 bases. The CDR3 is CASSPPGNTEAFF. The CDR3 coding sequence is TGTGCCAGCTCACCGCCGGGGAACACTGAAGCTTTCTTT.

CDR3 residues: CASSPGTDFNRQYF. CDR3 sequence (DNA): TGTGCCAGCAGCCCCGGGACGGACTTTAACAGGCAGTATTTT. The chain employs TRBV6-4 and TRBJ2-3; either TRBD1 or TRBD2 may fit D (5 bases each). Germline values: CDR1 MRHNA, CDR2 SNTAGT. CDR3 length: 14 amino acids. V lost 6 bases to trimming and J lost 11 bases, with 21 bases between them.

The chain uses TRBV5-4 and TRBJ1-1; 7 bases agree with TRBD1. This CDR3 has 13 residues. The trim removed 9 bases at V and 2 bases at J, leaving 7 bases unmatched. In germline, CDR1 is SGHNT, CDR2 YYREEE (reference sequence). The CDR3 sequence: CAIPRGTNTEAFF. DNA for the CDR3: TGTGCCATCCCCAGGGGGACAAACACTGAAGCTTTCTTT.

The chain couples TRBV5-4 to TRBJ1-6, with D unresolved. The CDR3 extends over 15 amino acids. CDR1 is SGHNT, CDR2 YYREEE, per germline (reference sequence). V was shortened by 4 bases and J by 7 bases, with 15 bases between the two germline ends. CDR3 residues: CASSVGLIDNSPLHF. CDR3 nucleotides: TGTGCCAGCAGCGTCGGACTTATAGACAATTCACCCCTCCACTTT.

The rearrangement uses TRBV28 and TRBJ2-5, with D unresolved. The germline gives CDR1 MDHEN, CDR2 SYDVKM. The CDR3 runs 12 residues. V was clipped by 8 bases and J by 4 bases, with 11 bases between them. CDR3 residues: CASRPSGETQYF. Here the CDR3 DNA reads TGTGCCAGCCGGCCAAGTGGAGAGACCCAGTACTTC.